This TCR beta chain emerged from a study of T-cell reconstitution after alpha-beta-depleted transplantation in children. Germline loops: CDR1 MRHNA, CDR2 SNTAGT. The CDR3 runs to 21 residues. J gave up 10 bases and V 5 bases, and 31 bases lay outside the gene matches. Preparing the TCRbeta library involved the use of unique molecular identifiers. TCRdb used MiXCR to reprocess the PCR reads, holding one entry per CDR3 protein. The sample has fewer than 250,000 distinct CDR3 sequences, just under 8.5% seen once; the top ten hold 6% to 7%. This clonotype appeared many times. Its antigen is as yet unknown. Study-level results: At day 60, the high TCRbeta diversity found in some patients originated from recipient T cells and thymic progenitors that had survived. The study reportedly traced alpha-beta T cells about two months after transplant to several hundred expanded graft clones. Hyperexpanded clones declined; after one year, newly produced T cells mostly supplied diversity.

This receptor was identified in a male patient aged 10-17 years who had a stem cell transplant for acute lymphoblastic leukemia, so the T cells may come from the graft donor. Sequenced here: PBMCs, mostly from graft donor cells, sampled 180 days after TCRalphabeta/CD19-depleted stem cell transplant. The chain carries TRBV6-4 and TRBJ2-5; 10 positions match TRBD2. The CDR3 protein is CASSRTRPGLAHFEENGIQYF. CDR3 nucleotides: TGTGCCAGCAGTCGAACTCGACCGGGACTAGCGCACTTTGAGGAGAATGGTATCCAGTACTTC.